The 14 T cell receptor beta chains below all came from one sample that was sequenced in a study of shared clonotypes between healthy human individuals. Profiling relied on immunoSEQ multiplex PCR, and the TCRdb table lists in-frame clones only, not all of them. The repertoire consists of about 2 million clones, with roughly 94% occurring once and the leading ten covering 1% to 1.3%. Selected positively for CCR7 and CD45RO-negative, naive CD8 cells excluded terminally differentiated effector memory CD45RA+ cells. The sample taken for sequencing was naive CD8+ T cells sorted from blood. The receptor set was obtained from a man aged 18 to 29 in good health.

This sequence joins TRBV27 and TRBJ2-3; D gene uncertain. CDR1 and CDR2 from the germline V gene are MNHEY and SMNVEV (reference sequence). The V end was cut by 0 bases, the J end by 4 bases, with 14 bases between. The CDR3 extends over 16 amino acids. The CDR3 region is CASSLSLGLVPDTQYF. CDR3 sequence (DNA): TGTGCCAGCAGTTTATCGCTAGGCCTCGTGCCAGATACGCAGTATTTT.

This clone occurred once. Other DNA variants within this sample encode the same CDR3. The rearrangement uses TRBV29-1 and TRBJ2-7, with a tentative D call TRBD2 (7 bases). CDR3 length: 12 amino acids. Germline V gene sequence: CDR1 SQVTM, CDR2 ANQGSEA. Deletions cut 4 bases from V and 3 bases from J, with 10 bases between. The CDR3 sequence is CSVGGGGYEQYF. CDR3 in DNA: TGCAGCGTTGGGGGGGGCGGCTACGAGCAGTACTTC.

V usage is TRBV7-8 and J usage is TRBJ2-7; TRBD1 matches 8 bases. The CDR3 loop spans 15 amino acids. V was pared by 4 bases and J by 5 bases, with 10 bases of the junction left unmatched. Germline assignment: CDR1 SGHVS and CDR2 FQNEAQ. CDR3: CASSSRQGKYDEQYF. The CDR3 coding sequence is TGTGCCAGCAGCTCCAGACAGGGGAAGTATGACGAGCAGTACTTC.

The chain combines TRBV6-1 with TRBJ2-1; a weak D match, TRBD1 (5 bases). V was clipped by 3 bases and J by 8 bases, with 26 bases between them. The CDR3 has 18 amino acids. Germline V gene lookup returns CDR1 MNHNS and CDR2 SASEGT. The DNA for the CDR3 is TGTGCCAGCAGTGAGCCCTCGAGCGCTAGGGCCCAGGGCGATGAGCAGTTCTTC. This gives the protein CASSEPSSARAQGDEQFF.

The chain uses TRBV13 and TRBJ2-7; 10 positions match TRBD1. The CDR3 totals 15 residues. The germline CDR1 and CDR2 sequences are PRHDT and FYEKMQ (reference sequence). The trim removed 2 bases at V and 6 bases at J, leaving 7 bases unmatched. The CDR3 region is CASSLTTGTGVEQYF. The CDR3 nucleotides read TGTGCCAGCAGCTTAACCACCGGGACAGGGGTCGAGCAGTACTTC.

The gene calls are TRBV10-1 and TRBJ2-5; the match to TRBD1 covers 7 bases. CDR1 is WNHNN, CDR2 SYGVQD, per germline (reference sequence). This CDR3 has 14 residues. V was clipped by 0 bases and J by 5 bases; unmatched bases: 3. The CDR3 coding sequence is TGCGCCAGCAGTGAGTCGGGCAGGGGGGAGACCCAGTACTTC. Amino acids: CASSESGRGETQYF.

The sample holds one count of this clone. CDR3 nucleotide sequence: TGTGCCAGCAGTTATGCCGACCCAACCTACGAGCAGTACTTC. This encodes CASSYADPTYEQYF. This chain joins TRBV6-6 and TRBJ2-7; D ambiguous. Germline lookup yields CDR1 MNHNY and CDR2 SVGAGI (reference sequence). V dropped 3 bases and J dropped 2 bases, with 11 bases sitting between them. The CDR3 consists of 14 residues.

This CDR3 reads CASRATESSYEQYF. In DNA, the CDR3 is TGTGCCAGTAGGGCGACAGAGAGCTCCTACGAGCAGTACTTC. V and J are TRBV19 and TRBJ2-7, with a tentative D call TRBD1 (5 bases). V lost 6 bases, J lost 0 bases, and 12 bases lay in between. The germline V gene encodes CDR1 LNHDA and CDR2 SQIVND (reference sequence). This CDR3 has 14 residues.

The rearrangement links TRBV7-9 to TRBJ1-4; maybe TRBD1 (5 bases). This CDR3 comprises 17 residues. V shed 0 bases and J shed 0 bases, with 11 bases lying between them. Germline lookup yields CDR1 SEHNR and CDR2 FQNEAQ (reference sequence). CDR3: CASSLAGGGATNEKLFF. The CDR3 bases are TGTGCCAGCAGCTTAGCGGGCGGAGGGGCAACTAATGAAAAACTGTTTTTT.

The chain uses TRBV4-1 and TRBJ1-1; D gene ambiguous. Between the trimmed V and J ends, which lost 2 bases and 1 base, there was a span of 5 bases. The CDR3 totals 13 residues. Per germline, CDR1 MGHRA and CDR2 YSYEKL. CDR3 DNA: TGCGCCAGCAGCCAAAAGTGGAACACTGAAGCTTTCTTT. It specifies CASSQKWNTEAFF.

V gene TRBV9 combines with J gene TRBJ2-1; 8 bases fit TRBD2. The germline gives CDR1 SGDLS, CDR2 YYNGEE. The ends lost 4 bases at V and 7 bases at J; junction bases unmatched: 7. CDR3 size: 14 residues. CDR3 DNA: TGTGCCAGCAGCTCCTTCTTAGCGGGAAATGAGCAGTTCTTC. As protein: CASSSFLAGNEQFF. Full variable domain (missing parts from reference TRBV9 and TRBJ2-1): DSGVTQTPKHLITATGQRVTLRCSPRSGDLSVYWYQQSLDQGLQFLIQYYNGEERAKGNILERFSAQQFPDLHSELNLSSLELGDSALYFCASSSFLAGNEQFFGPGTRLTVL.

A remark on this clone: This specimen includes other DNA sequences encoding the same CDR3. The chain joins TRBV9 to TRBJ2-5; TRBD2 agrees at 7 bases. The V gene's germline CDR1 is SGDLS and CDR2 YYNGEE. This CDR3 is 15 amino acids long. After removal of 0 bases from V and 0 bases from J, the junction contained 2 bases not matched to a gene. As DNA, the CDR3 is TGTGCCAGCAGCGTAGGGGGAGGGGACCAAGAGACCCAGTACTTC. Translating gives CASSVGGGDQETQYF.

This rearrangement joins TRBV9 to TRBJ2-1; possible D gene TRBD1, 5 bases. From germline, CDR1 is SGDLS and CDR2 YYNGEE. V gave up 0 bases and J gave up 0 bases, with 10 bases separating them. CDR3 length equals 16 residues. The CDR3 DNA sequence: TGTGCCAGCAGCGTAGTGGGGCAGGGCTCCTACAATGAGCAGTTCTTC. Translated, it gives CASSVVGQGSYNEQFF.

The chain uses TRBV1 and TRBJ2-3; the D call TRBD2 from the table was never checked on the DNA. TRBV1 corresponds to a pseudogene. The CDR3 runs to 16 residues. This chain's CDR3 is CTSSQPVAGDTDTQYF. In nucleotides, the CDR3 is TGCACCAGCAGCCAACCTGTAGCGGGAGACACAGATACGCAGTATTTT.